The T cell receptor beta chain described here comes from a study of blood T cell repertoires in COVID-19. On the study more broadly: There were acute and convalescent COVID-19 samples, and they came from the United States, Italy and Spain.

Produced via immunoSEQ multiplex PCR; TCRdb's table is partial and in-frame only. The sample records around 69,000 clones, approximately 88% being singletons. The CDR3 loop spans 16 amino acids. The germline V and J ends were trimmed by 2 bases and 9 bases, with 20 bases remaining between them. CDR1 is MNHEY, CDR2 SVGAGI, per germline. The chain joins TRBV6-5 to TRBJ1-5; no clear D gene. The origin of this receptor is a man aged 50 to 59 with active COVID-19. The specimen sequenced was peripheral blood. CDR3 sequence: CASSYANPGLGGPQHF. In nucleotides, the CDR3 is TGTGCCAGCAGTTACGCCAACCCGGGATTGGGAGGGCCCCAGCATTTT.